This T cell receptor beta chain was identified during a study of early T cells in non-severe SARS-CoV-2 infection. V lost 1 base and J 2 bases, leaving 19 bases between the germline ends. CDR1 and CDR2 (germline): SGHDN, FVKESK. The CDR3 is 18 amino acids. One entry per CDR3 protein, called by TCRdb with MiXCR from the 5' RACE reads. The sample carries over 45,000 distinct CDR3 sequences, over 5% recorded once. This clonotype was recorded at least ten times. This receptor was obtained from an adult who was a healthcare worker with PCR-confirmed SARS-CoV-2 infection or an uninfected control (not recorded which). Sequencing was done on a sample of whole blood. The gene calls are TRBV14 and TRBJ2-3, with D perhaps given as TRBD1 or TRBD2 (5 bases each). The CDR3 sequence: CASSQGDPFSSVTDTQYF. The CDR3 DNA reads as TGTGCCAGCAGCCAAGGGGACCCTTTCTCCTCCGTCACAGATACGCAGTATTTT.